Presented here are 28 T cell receptor beta chains from one specimen sequenced in a study of cytotoxic CD8 clonotypes in ibrutinib-treated CLL. Sequencing was performed with immunoSEQ multiplex PCR; in TCRdb, only in-frame clones are kept and a portion is missing. The data show roughly 220,000 clones, roughly 77% seen once. The sequences come from PBMCs, collected after 12 months of ibrutinib treatment. The receptor set was obtained from a human donor with chronic lymphocytic leukemia.

This clone was picked up one time. The chain uses TRBV7-9 and TRBJ1-4, with 7 bases lining up with TRBD1. The CDR3 consists of 16 residues. Germline CDR1 reads SEHNR; CDR2 reads FQNEAQ (reference sequence). V gave up 7 bases and J gave up 5 bases; unmatched junction bases: 13. CDR3 in amino acids: CASTSDMAGGNEKLFF. For the CDR3, the DNA is TGTGCCAGCACCTCAGATATGGCAGGGGGGAATGAAAAACTGTTTTTT.

This chain joins TRBV6-5 and TRBJ1-5, with D hard to call. The CDR3 runs 15 residues. Trimming took off 2 bases at V and 0 bases at J, with 8 bases between the two ends. Germline V gives CDR1 MNHEY, CDR2 SVGAGI. The CDR3 loop is CASSYNPYSNQPQHF. Written as DNA, the CDR3 is TGTGCCAGCAGTTACAATCCCTATAGCAATCAGCCCCAGCATTTT.

This clone has a single count. V and J are TRBV9 and TRBJ2-6; TRBD2 might be the D (6 bases). The CDR3 loop spans 16 amino acids. V was clipped by 3 bases and J by 3 bases, with 13 bases between them. In germline, CDR1 is SGDLS, CDR2 YYNGEE. The CDR3: CASSAQAGFGANVLTF. The CDR3 region has the DNA TGTGCCAGCAGCGCCCAGGCGGGGTTTGGGGCCAACGTCCTGACTTTC.

V gene TRBV5-8 combines with J gene TRBJ2-3, with unresolved D. V shed 1 base and J shed 3 bases, with 12 bases lying between them. The CDR3 sequence is 15 residues long. Germline CDR1 reads SGHTS; CDR2 reads YDEGEE. CDR3 region: CASSLFGSGTDTQYF. The CDR3 coding sequence is TGTGCCAGCAGCTTGTTTGGGTCCGGGACAGATACGCAGTATTTT.

This clone occurred once. The chain links TRBV5-1 to TRBJ1-1, with TRBD1 matching 10 bases. This CDR3 comprises 16 residues. The ends lost 5 bases at V and 1 base at J; junction bases unmatched: 8. The germline gives CDR1 SGHRS, CDR2 YFSETQ. Here the CDR3 reads CASRIDRGLQNTEAFF. The DNA of the CDR3 is TGCGCCAGCAGAATTGACAGGGGGCTTCAGAACACTGAAGCTTTCTTT.

V is TRBV6-5 and J is TRBJ2-7, with D unclear. The CDR3 totals 13 residues. V was trimmed by 5 bases and J by 2 bases, leaving 10 bases between them. The germline V gene encodes CDR1 MNHEY and CDR2 SVGAGI. CDR3 loop: CASSTAPTYEQYF. The CDR3 nucleotides read TGTGCCAGCAGTACCGCACCAACCTACGAGCAGTACTTC.

Written as DNA, the CDR3 is TGCGCCAGCAGCTTGTCAGGGGACGAGACCCAGTACTTC. Translated, it gives CASSLSGDETQYF. The V call is TRBV5-1, the J call TRBJ2-5; possible D gene TRBD1, 6 bases. V shed 1 base and J shed 5 bases, with 9 bases lying between them. Germline CDR1 is SGHRS and CDR2 is YFSETQ. This CDR3 is 13 amino acids long.

V and J are TRBV7-2 and TRBJ2-1; 7 bases match TRBD2. CDR3 length: 14 amino acids. The trim removed 6 bases at V and 4 bases at J, leaving 6 bases unmatched. Germline CDR1 reads SGHTA; CDR2 reads FQGNSA. The CDR3 loop is CASRGDSGYNEQFF. The CDR3 DNA sequence: TGTGCCAGCAGGGGGGATAGCGGGTACAATGAGCAGTTCTTC. Together with reference TRBV7-2 and TRBJ2-1, the CDR3 gives the full variable domain: GAGVSQSPSNKVTEKGKDVELRCDPISGHTALYWYRQSLGQGLEFLIYFQGNSAPDKSGLPSDRFSAERTGGSVSTLTIQRTQQEDSAVYLCASRGDSGYNEQFFGPGTRLTVL.

The rearrangement joins TRBV4-1 to TRBJ1-2; 9 bases are a match to TRBD1. V lost 3 bases and J lost 10; bases outside the gene matches: 15. This CDR3 contains 16 residues. CDR1 and CDR2 from the germline V gene are MGHRA and YSYEKL. The CDR3 DNA sequence: TGCGCCAGCAGCCAGCCGGGACAGGGAACCCCCCGGCCCTACACCTTC. Its protein is CASSQPGQGTPRPYTF.

CDR3 loop: CASTPGGGRRGDYGYTF. The CDR3 DNA is TGTGCCAGCACCCCTGGCGGGGGGCGCAGGGGGGACTATGGCTACACCTTC. The V call is TRBV7-2, the J call TRBJ1-2, with 7 bases that match TRBD1. This CDR3 is built from 17 residues. Germline V gene lookup returns CDR1 SGHTA and CDR2 FQGNSA. V lost 7 bases to trimming and J lost 3 bases; unmatched junction nucleotides: 17.

This chain uses TRBV2 with TRBJ1-1; D may be TRBD1 (5 bases). Germline V CDR1 and CDR2: SNHLY, FYNNEI. V lost 2 bases to trimming and J lost 6 bases, with 16 bases between them. The CDR3 spans 15 residues. CDR3 DNA: TGTGCCAGCAGTGAAAGTCTGGCGACAGTTCCTGAAGCTTTCTTT. As protein: CASSESLATVPEAFF.

J is TRBJ2-1 and V is TRBV6-5, with 9 bases aligning to TRBD1. The V gene end was trimmed by 5 bases and the J gene end by 7 bases; junction bases not matched to a gene: 6. Germline assignment: CDR1 MNHEY and CDR2 SVGAGI. The CDR3 is 14 amino acids. The CDR3 sequence: CASSQGQGWNEQFF. CDR3 nucleotides: TGTGCCAGCAGTCAAGGACAGGGGTGGAATGAGCAGTTCTTC.

V and J are TRBV7-3 and TRBJ2-1, with 8 positions matching TRBD1. CDR3 size: 15 residues. V shed 2 bases, J shed 3 bases, and the junction held 3 bases outside the gene matches. Germline CDR1 SGHTA, CDR2 FQGTGA. The CDR3 loop reads CASSLGDRIYNEQFF. DNA for the CDR3: TGTGCCAGCAGCTTAGGGGACAGGATCTACAATGAGCAGTTCTTC. The full variable domain, rest sourced from reference TRBV7-3 and TRBJ2-1, is GAGVSQTPSNKVTEKGKYVELRCDPISGHTALYWYRQSLGQGPEFLIYFQGTGAADDSGLPNDRFFAVRPEGSVSTLKIQRTERGDSAVYLCASSLGDRIYNEQFFGPGTRLTVL.

The V and J genes are TRBV19 and TRBJ1-5, with 7 bases identical to TRBD1. The length of the CDR3 is 16 residues. CDR1 is LNHDA and CDR2 is SQIVND in the germline V gene (reference sequence). With V trimmed by 4 bases and J by 3 bases, 9 bases remained unmatched. In DNA form, the CDR3 reads TGTGCCAGTAGTACAGATCCGACAGGGACCAATCAGCCCCAGCATTTT. Translated: CASSTDPTGTNQPQHF.

The CDR3 here is CASSPRGLRTGSQETQYF. The DNA of the CDR3 is TGCGCCAGCAGCCCCCGGGGGTTGCGTACAGGATCTCAAGAGACCCAGTACTTC. V is TRBV4-3 and J is TRBJ2-5; tentatively, D is TRBD2 (6 bases). Germline CDR1 and CDR2: LGHNA and YSLEER. V lost 4 bases and J 2 bases, leaving 23 bases between the germline ends. This CDR3 is built from 18 residues.

This sequence joins TRBV7-2 and TRBJ1-2; unclear D gene. The CDR3 extends over 15 amino acids. Trimming removed 5 bases at V and 0 bases at J, with 13 bases between. Looked up from germline, CDR1 is SGHTA and CDR2 is FQGNSA. The CDR3 bases are TGTGCCAGCAGCCGTACTTGGGCAACTAACTATGGCTACACCTTC. It translates to CASSRTWATNYGYTF.

The gene calls are TRBV19 and TRBJ1-5; D may be TRBD1 (5 bases). Looked up from germline, CDR1 is LNHDA and CDR2 is SQIVND (reference sequence). This CDR3 spans 15 amino acids. V lost 7 bases, J lost 0 bases, and 13 bases lay in between. The CDR3 loop is CASMPGPYSNQPQHF. The CDR3 bases are TGTGCCAGTATGCCGGGGCCTTATAGCAATCAGCCCCAGCATTTT.

About this clone: The sample has other DNA sequences that encode this CDR3 too. J is TRBJ1-5 and V is TRBV6-5; D gene ambiguous. Germline V lookup: CDR1 MNHEY, CDR2 SVGAGI. Trimming stripped 0 bases from V and 0 bases from J, with 6 bases between. The CDR3 runs to 15 residues. The CDR3 nucleotides read TGTGCCAGCAGTTACTCGGCTTATAGCAATCAGCCCCAGCATTTT. Its translation: CASSYSAYSNQPQHF.

The chain uses TRBV19 and TRBJ2-7, with 8 bases lining up with TRBD1. This CDR3 has 14 residues. With 5 bases clipped from V and 4 bases from J, the junction kept 7 bases outside the gene matches. From germline, CDR1 is LNHDA and CDR2 SQIVND (reference sequence). CDR3 region: CASSSGTGVYEQYF. CDR3 DNA: TGTGCCAGTAGTTCCGGGACAGGAGTTTACGAGCAGTACTTC. Full variable domain (rest looked up from reference TRBV19 and TRBJ2-7): DGGITQSPKYLFRKEGQNVTLSCEQNLNHDAMYWYRQDPGQGLRLIYYSQIVNDFQKGDIAEGYSVSREKKESFPLTVTSAQKNPTAFYLCASSSGTGVYEQYFGPGTRLTVT.

There are a few counts of this clone. This chain connects TRBV6-5 to TRBJ1-5; D call uncertain. Deletions cut 6 bases from V and 0 bases from J, with 12 bases between. This CDR3 has 15 amino acids. CDR1 and CDR2 from the germline V gene are MNHEY and SVGAGI. The CDR3 DNA reads TGTGCCAGCAGCCCTCGAGGGATTAGCAATCAGCCCCAGCATTTT. It codes for CASSPRGISNQPQHF.

The CDR3 DNA reads as TGTGCCAGCAGTTACTCGGGACAGGGGCGTAACTATGGCTACACCTTC. It specifies CASSYSGQGRNYGYTF. The V gene is TRBV6-5, the J gene TRBJ1-2; 10 nucleotides agree with TRBD1. This CDR3 contains 16 residues. In germline, CDR1 is MNHEY, CDR2 SVGAGI. V trimming: 0 bases; J trimming: 1 base; junction bases outside the gene matches: 2.

In the case of this clone: This same CDR3 is encoded by further DNA sequences in the sample. The chain recombines TRBV19 with TRBJ1-1, with TRBD1 identical over 10 bases. The germline CDR1 and CDR2 sequences are LNHDA and SQIVND (reference sequence). V gave up 5 bases and J gave up 5 bases; unmatched junction bases: 5. CDR3 length: 14 residues. Here the CDR3 DNA reads TGTGCCAGTAGTTCGGACAGGGGGAGAACTGAAGCTTTCTTT. Protein product: CASSSDRGRTEAFF.

This chain uses TRBV7-2 with TRBJ2-7; 9 nucleotides agree with TRBD2. The CDR3 contains 16 residues. From germline, CDR1 is SGHTA and CDR2 FQGNSA. Germline trimming cut 3 bases from V and 6 bases from J; bases unmatched to any gene: 12. The CDR3 here is CASSFTGTSNNLEQYF. In nucleotides, the CDR3 is TGTGCCAGCAGCTTTACCGGGACTAGCAACAATCTCGAGCAGTACTTC.

This clone was counted a few times. The chain is built from TRBV11-3 and TRBJ2-1, with TRBD2 matching 8 bases. The CDR3 length is 15 residues. Trimming cost V 5 bases and J 0 bases; bases outside gene matches: 3. The germline CDR1 and CDR2 sequences are SGHNT and YENEEA. Written as DNA, the CDR3 is TGTGCCAGCAGCCCGAGCGGGAGCTCCTACAATGAGCAGTTCTTC. It yields the protein CASSPSGSSYNEQFF.

This clone has more than one count but fewer than ten. The chain links TRBV7-6 to TRBJ2-6; no definite D call. Germline V CDR1 and CDR2: SGHVS, FNYEAQ. Trimming took 0 bases from V and 4 from J, leaving 7 bases between them. The CDR3 consists of 15 residues. The CDR3: CASSLALTGANVLTF. CDR3 DNA sequence: TGTGCCAGCAGCTTAGCGCTAACCGGGGCCAACGTCCTGACTTTC.

The rearrangement joins TRBV2 to TRBJ1-2; D ambiguous. CDR1 is SNHLY and CDR2 is FYNNEI in the germline V gene. V lost 7 bases and J 3 bases, leaving 6 bases between the germline ends. CDR3 length: 11 amino acids. CDR3 sequence: CASIVDYGYTF. The CDR3 DNA reads TGTGCCAGCATAGTCGACTATGGCTACACCTTC.

The table lists this clone with a count of one. The V gene is TRBV4-3, the J gene TRBJ2-7; perhaps TRBD2 as D (6 bases). This CDR3 has 14 amino acids. From germline, CDR1 is LGHNA and CDR2 YSLEER. V gave up 2 bases and J gave up 1 base, with 9 bases separating them. The CDR3 DNA sequence: TGCGCCAGCAGCCAACAGACTAGTTCCTACGAGCAGTACTTC. Translated, it gives CASSQQTSSYEQYF.

The rearrangement joins TRBV2 to TRBJ2-1; 8 bases align to TRBD2. Trimming at V came to 11 bases and at J to 9 bases, leaving 15 bases not matched to a gene. Looked up from germline, CDR1 is SNHLY and CDR2 is FYNNEI. This CDR3 is 14 amino acids long. The CDR3, as DNA: TGTGCCGGGACTAGGGGCTCACCCGGGGGTGAGCAGTTCTTC. Protein product: CAGTRGSPGGEQFF. The whole variable domain, filled in from reference TRBV2 and TRBJ2-1, reads EPEVTQTPSHQVTQMGQEVILRCVPISNHLYFYWYRQILGQKVEFLVSFYNNEISEKSEIFDDQFSVERPDGSNFTLKIRSTKLEDSAMYFCAGTRGSPGGEQFFGPGTRLTVL.